Shown below are 13 T cell receptor beta chains from a single sample sequenced in a study of T-cell reconstitution after alpha-beta-depleted transplantation in children. No antigen has been assigned to these receptors. Library preparation (for TCRbeta) was performed with unique molecular identifiers. TCRdb re-called the PCR reads with MiXCR, one entry per CDR3 protein. In the table there are about 32,000 distinct CDR3 sequences, over 6.5% of which are singletons. Study-wide points: Reported findings indicate that, about two months after transplant, alpha-beta T cells came from several hundred expanded clones, which were derived from non-depleted graft cells.

The material sequenced was peripheral blood, taken 60 days after TCRalphabeta/CD19-depleted stem cell transplant. The origin of the receptors is a child younger than two who had a stem cell transplant for acute myeloid leukemia, so the T cells may come from the graft donor.

This clonotype was recorded at least ten times. This chain joins TRBV7-2 and TRBJ2-3; D may be TRBD1 or TRBD2 (5 bases each). There are 16 residues in the CDR3. Germline loops: CDR1 SGHTA, CDR2 FQGNSA. The V end lost 5 bases, the J end lost 2 bases, and 17 bases lay between the germline ends. The CDR3 protein is CASSVSGTAYTDTQYF. In DNA form, the CDR3 reads TGTGCCAGCAGCGTGTCGGGGACCGCTTACACAGATACGCAGTATTTT.

At least ten counts were recorded for this clonotype. The chain combines TRBV7-9 with TRBJ2-1, with D unclear. V dropped 4 bases and J dropped 6 bases, with 7 bases sitting between them. The V gene's germline CDR1 is SEHNR and CDR2 FQNEAQ (reference sequence). The CDR3 is made up of 12 amino acids. Here the CDR3 DNA reads TGTGCCAGCAGCTCACTCCCCAATGAGCAGTTCTTC. It specifies CASSSLPNEQFF.

The table lists this clonotype with many counts. The CDR3 loop reads CASSSLRGRGRDGYTF. The CDR3, as DNA: TGTGCCAGCAGTTCTCTCCGGGGCCGGGGGCGAGATGGCTACACCTTC. This chain uses TRBV28 with TRBJ1-2; D might be TRBD1 (6 bases). CDR3 length: 16 amino acids. Germline-derived CDR1 and CDR2 are MDHEN and SYDVKM. V dropped 4 bases and J dropped 6 bases, with 21 bases sitting between them.

This clonotype was found many times. The chain couples TRBV12-3 or TRBV12-4 to TRBJ2-7; 8 bases are a match to TRBD1. This CDR3 has 16 amino acids. Trimming removed 5 bases from V and 7 bases from J; junction bases left unmatched: 16. The CDR3, as DNA: TGTGCCAGCAGTCCACTAGGACAGGGACGACTCCGGGAGCAGTACTTC. Its translation is CASSPLGQGRLREQYF.

This clonotype was observed many times. The chain uses TRBV20-1 and TRBJ2-1, with unresolved D. The CDR3 has 11 residues. Germline lookup yields CDR1 DFQATT and CDR2 SNEGSKA (reference sequence). V was clipped by 5 bases and J by 4 bases, with 6 bases between them. Here the CDR3 reads CSAPYYNEQFF. CDR3 bases: TGCAGTGCTCCCTATTACAATGAGCAGTTCTTC.

In its sample, this clonotype was seen a few times. The rearrangement uses TRBV28 and TRBJ1-4, with D unresolved. V was cut by 2 bases and J by 0 bases, with 13 bases left in between. Germline V lookup: CDR1 MDHEN, CDR2 SYDVKM. The CDR3 is 17 amino acids. For the CDR3, the DNA is TGTGCCAGCAGTTTACCCGTAGATTTTGCAACTAATGAAAAACTGTTTTTT. Amino acid sequence: CASSLPVDFATNEKLFF. The whole variable domain, remainder taken from reference TRBV28 and TRBJ1-4, is DVKVTQSSRYLVKRTGEKVFLECVQDMDHENMFWYRQDPGLGLRLIYFSYDVKMKEKGDIPEGYSVSREKKERFSLILESASTNQTSMYLCASSLPVDFATNEKLFFGSGTQLSVL.

This clonotype was counted ten times or more. The V call is TRBV3-1, the J call TRBJ2-7; no firm D call. CDR3 size: 13 residues. V lost 3 bases and J 3 bases, leaving 9 bases between the germline ends. From germline, CDR1 is LGHDT and CDR2 YNNKEL (reference sequence). The CDR3 bases are TGTGCCAGCAGCCACAGATCGTTCTACGAGCAGTACTTC. Protein sequence: CASSHRSFYEQYF.

The rearrangement uses TRBV6-1 and TRBJ2-5, with D perhaps TRBD2 (6 bases). With 2 bases removed from V and 3 bases from J, the gap between germline ends came to 19 bases. The germline CDR1 and CDR2 sequences are MNHNS and SASEGT. This CDR3 has 17 residues. The CDR3 nucleotides read TGTGCCAGCAGTGAATTTGTCCAAGGGCGGGGAAAAGAGACCCAGTACTTC. Its translation is CASSEFVQGRGKETQYF.

In its sample, this clonotype was seen many times. The chain couples TRBV5-1 to TRBJ1-2; D gene uncertain. CDR1 and CDR2 (germline): SGHRS, YFSETQ. Trimming pared 4 bases from V and 0 bases from J, leaving 4 bases between. This CDR3 contains 12 residues. CDR3 loop: CASSPTNYGYTF. In nucleotides, the CDR3 is TGCGCCAGCAGCCCGACTAACTATGGCTACACCTTC.

This clonotype counts as medium-sized. This CDR3 reads CASSYSPRTGSVTGELFF. CDR3 bases: TGTGCCAGCAGTTACTCGCCCCGGACAGGGTCTGTCACCGGGGAGCTGTTTTTT. V is TRBV6-5 and J is TRBJ2-2; 8 nucleotides match TRBD1. After removal of 0 bases from V and 4 bases from J, the junction contained 10 bases not matched to a gene. CDR1 is MNHEY, CDR2 SVGAGI, per germline. This CDR3 is 18 amino acids long.

This clonotype appeared many times. This sequence joins TRBV4-2 and TRBJ2-6; 12 bases fit TRBD2. V lost 4 bases, J lost 4 bases, and 11 bases stayed unmatched. The CDR3 is made up of 19 amino acids. Germline CDR1 is LGHNA and CDR2 is YNFKEQ. CDR3 DNA sequence: TGTGCCAGCAGCCTGAGGACTAGCGGGGTTTCTCAGGGGGCCAACGTCCTGACTTTC. Its protein product is CASSLRTSGVSQGANVLTF.

This clonotype was seen many times. This rearrangement joins TRBV9 to TRBJ2-1; maybe TRBD2 (6 bases). CDR1 and CDR2 from the germline V gene are SGDLS and YYNGEE. The CDR3 covers 13 residues. V was clipped by 4 bases and J by 12 bases, with 17 bases between them. CDR3 coding DNA: TGTGCCAGCAGCACTCGCCCTAGCGAAGGGCAGTTCTTC. Translating it yields CASSTRPSEGQFF. The full variable domain, completed using reference TRBV9 and TRBJ2-1, is DSGVTQTPKHLITATGQRVTLRCSPRSGDLSVYWYQQSLDQGLQFLIQYYNGEERAKGNILERFSAQQFPDLHSELNLSSLELGDSALYFCASSTRPSEGQFFGPGTRLTVL.

A word on this clonotype: One end of the junction is discordant with germline, which a read error may explain. The chain has TRBV20-1 and TRBJ2-2, with 11 bases aligning to TRBD2. The CDR3 consists of 16 residues. Germline values: CDR1 DFQATT, CDR2 SNEGSKA (reference sequence). This chain's CDR3 is CCAKASGRFSTGELFF. The CDR3 DNA is TGCTGTGCTAAGGCTAGCGGGAGGTTTAGCACCGGGGAGCTGTTTTTT.